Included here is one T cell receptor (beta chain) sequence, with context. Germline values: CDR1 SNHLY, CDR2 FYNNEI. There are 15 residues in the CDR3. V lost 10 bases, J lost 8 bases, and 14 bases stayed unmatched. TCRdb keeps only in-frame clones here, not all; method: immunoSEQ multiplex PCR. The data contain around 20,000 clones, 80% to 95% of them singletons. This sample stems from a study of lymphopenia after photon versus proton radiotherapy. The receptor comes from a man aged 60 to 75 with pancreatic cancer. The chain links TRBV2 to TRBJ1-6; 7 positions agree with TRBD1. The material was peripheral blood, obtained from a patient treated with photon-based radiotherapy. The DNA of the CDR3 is TGTGCCAACCGAGGACAGGACCCACGGGATTCACCCCTCCACTTT. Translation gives CANRGQDPRDSPLHF.